These 9 T cell receptor beta chains share one sample of origin, sequenced in a study of cytomegalovirus exposure and HLA in healthy donors. Primers: 60 Vbeta forward and 13 Jbeta reverse. The table came from immunoSEQ multiplex PCR; TCRdb's copy has only in-frame clones and leaves some out. The sample has around 120,000 clones, roughly four fifths seen once; the top ten hold 3.3%. The material sequenced was PBMCs. The receptor source for this set is a young woman in good health and CMV-seropositive.

The chain combines TRBV5-1 with TRBJ2-5; 11 nucleotides agree with TRBD1. The closer fit of TRBJ2-7 to the DNA end suggests the J call may be wrong. Per the germline V gene, CDR1 is SGHRS and CDR2 is YFSETQ. CDR3 length equals 15 residues. The CDR3 DNA reads TGCGCCAGCAGCCTAAGGACAGGGGGCTACTACGAGCAGTACTTC. This translates into CASSLRTGGYYEQYF.

The V and J genes are TRBV4-3 and TRBJ1-4; D remains unclear. The CDR3 length is 17 residues. The V gene's germline CDR1 is LGHNA and CDR2 YSLEER. V lost 1 base and J 0 bases, leaving 12 bases between the germline ends. This CDR3 is CASSQALLYATNEKLFF. The DNA for the CDR3 is TGCGCCAGCAGCCAAGCCCTCCTCTATGCAACTAATGAAAAACTGTTTTTT.

V gene TRBV7-9 combines with J gene TRBJ2-6, with D tentatively TRBD2 (5 bases). The V and J ends lost 4 bases and 3 bases respectively, with 10 bases between them. Germline V lookup: CDR1 SEHNR, CDR2 FQNEAQ (reference sequence). The CDR3 runs 15 residues. The CDR3 protein is CASSSRADGANVLTF. The CDR3 DNA is TGTGCCAGCAGCTCCCGAGCGGATGGGGCCAACGTCCTGACTTTC.

This clone was seen only a few times. This chain joins TRBV5-1 and TRBJ1-2, with 8 bases lining up with TRBD1. CDR1 and CDR2 (germline): SGHRS, YFSETQ. This CDR3 has 18 residues. Trimming took 0 bases from V and 0 from J; bases not matched to a gene: 10. Here the CDR3 reads CASSLASGQAFANYGYTF. CDR3 DNA: TGCGCCAGCAGCTTGGCCTCGGGACAGGCGTTTGCTAACTATGGCTACACCTTC.

CDR3 region: CASSRRGMTNEKLFF. The CDR3 bases are TGTGCCAGCAGCCGTCGAGGCATGACTAATGAAAAACTGTTTTTT. V usage is TRBV4-2 and J usage is TRBJ1-4, with D hard to call. The CDR3 consists of 15 residues. V lost 4 bases and J 2 bases, leaving 11 bases between the germline ends. Germline lookup yields CDR1 LGHNA and CDR2 YNFKEQ.

This sequence joins TRBV6-5 and TRBJ1-4; D ambiguous. The V and J ends lost 4 bases and 8 bases respectively, with 14 bases between them. Germline values: CDR1 MNHEY, CDR2 SVGAGI. CDR3 size: 14 residues. CDR3 sequence (DNA): TGTGCCAGCAGTTTATCCCCCGGAGGGGAAAAACTGTTTTTT. This codes for CASSLSPGGEKLFF.

The chain links TRBV2 to TRBJ2-7; 7 bases are a match to TRBD1. The germline V gene encodes CDR1 SNHLY and CDR2 FYNNEI. Losses at the gene ends were 3 bases for V and 9 bases for J; bases not matched to a gene: 11. The CDR3 spans 14 residues. CDR3 in amino acids: CASSDLGQIFGQYF. The CDR3 DNA follows: TGTGCCAGCAGTGACTTGGGACAGATCTTCGGGCAGTACTTC.

The chain carries TRBV6-1 and TRBJ1-2; D possibly corresponds to TRBD1 (5 bases). V gave up 8 bases and J gave up 4 bases, with 11 bases separating them. Germline-derived CDR1 and CDR2 are MNHNS and SASEGT. The CDR3 has 12 amino acids. The CDR3 loop reads CASGVGGYGYTF. The CDR3 DNA reads as TGTGCCAGCGGCGTGGGGGGCTATGGCTACACCTTC.

The rearrangement links TRBV6-1 to TRBJ1-5; the D is unclear. The CDR3 runs 15 residues. The germline CDR1 and CDR2 sequences are MNHNS and SASEGT. Trimming took off 1 base at V and 0 bases at J, with 7 bases between the two ends. CDR3 DNA: TGTGCCAGCAGTGAAGGACTGGTTAGCAATCAGCCCCAGCATTTT. Translated: CASSEGLVSNQPQHF.